Each of the 3 T cell receptor beta chains below was sequenced from the same sample in a study of T cells after yellow fever vaccination. TCRdb processed the 5' RACE reads anew with MiXCR; each CDR3 protein has one entry. The sample records more than 350,000 distinct CDR3 sequences, around 10% being singletons. The sequences come from PBMCs, collected on the day of the first yellow fever vaccination. These receptor sequences come from a man between 18 and 35 years old who received the YFV17D yellow fever vaccine.

The chain recombines TRBV28 with TRBJ2-1; a possible D gene is TRBD2 (6 bases). The ends were cut back, 6 bases at V and 4 bases at J, with 16 bases in the middle. This CDR3 region has 15 residues. Germline assignment: CDR1 MDHEN and CDR2 SYDVKM. As DNA, the CDR3 is TGTGCCAGCAGGTCTCGGGGGACCCCATACAATGAGCAGTTCTTC. This translates into CASRSRGTPYNEQFF.

The genes are TRBV21-1 and TRBJ2-7; TRBD1 was called by the table and not checked on the DNA. TRBV21-1 corresponds to a pseudogene. The CDR3 runs 21 residues. The CDR3, as DNA: TGTGCCAGCAGCAAAGAGGTAGTGGGGCTCATTAGAGGATCTCGCTCCTACGAGCAGTACTTC. Residues: CASSKEVVGLIRGSRSYEQYF.

V usage is TRBV2 and J usage is TRBJ2-3; D possibly corresponds to TRBD1 (7 bases). V gave up 9 bases and J gave up 1 base, with 17 bases separating them. The CDR3 spans 15 residues. Germline V gene data show CDR1 as SNHLY and CDR2 as FYNNEI. In DNA, the CDR3 is TGTGCCAGATCCCCAGGGGGGTACCGCACAGATACGCAGTATTTT. Encoded protein: CARSPGGYRTDTQYF.